A selection of T cell receptor beta chains follows, all from one sample in a study of T-cell reconstitution after alpha-beta-depleted transplantation in children. TCRdb processed the PCR reads anew with MiXCR; each CDR3 protein has one entry. The table lists almost 500,000 distinct CDR3 sequences, about 11% of them singletons. Sequenced here: PBMCs, sampled before TCRalphabeta/CD19-depleted stem cell transplant. The source of these receptors is a child aged 2 to 10 with inherited bone marrow failure, due to receive a stem cell transplant. CDR3s include the opening cysteine and the closing phenylalanine or tryptophan. D genes are given only for firm matches. Not every row has a clone size; where given, it reads once, few, many or a size class.

TRBV18	many	NA	TRBJ2-3	CASSPVDTQYF	TGTGCCAGCTCACCGGTGGATACGCAGTATTTT
TRBV6-1	many	NA	TRBJ2-2	CASSARSAGELFF	TGTGCCAGCAGTGCGCGGAGTGCCGGGGAGCTGTTTTTT
TRBV12-3/TRBV12-4	many	TRBD2	TRBJ2-1	CASSFPQGGSSYNEQFF	TGTGCCAGCAGTTTCCCTCAAGGCGGGAGCTCCTACAATGAGCAGTTCTTC
TRBV20-1	NA	NA	TRBJ2-7	CSARPPNYEQYF	TGCAGTGCTAGACCCCCAAACTACGAGCAGTACTTC
TRBV30	NA	NA	TRBJ2-3	CAWSRRDTQYF	TGTGCCTGGAGTCGTCGAGATACGCAGTATTTT
TRBV29-1	many	NA	TRBJ2-5	CSVEPLGSGQTQYF	TGCAGCGTTGAACCCTTGGGGAGTGGGCAGACCCAGTACTTC
TRBV11-3	many	NA	TRBJ1-2	CASSQTSGHYTVANYGYTF	TGTGCCAGCAGCCAAACCTCGGGGCACTACACCGTAGCTAACTATGGCTACACCTTC
TRBV18	NA	NA	TRBJ2-2	CASSHRQGSTGELFF	TGTGCCAGCTCCCACCGCCAGGGGAGCACCGGGGAGCTGTTTTTT
TRBV5-1	many	TRBD2	TRBJ2-3	CASRKSGGWSDTQYF	TGCGCCAGCAGGAAATCGGGAGGGTGGTCAGATACGCAGTATTTT
TRBV20-1	many	NA	TRBJ1-1	CSVVGGDTEAFF	TGCAGTGTAGTTGGTGGGGACACTGAAGCTTTCTTT
TRBV19	many	NA	TRBJ1-5	CASSMGGHSMNQPQHF	TGTGCCAGTAGTATGGGGGGACATAGCATGAATCAGCCCCAGCATTTT
TRBV28	many	TRBD1	TRBJ2-7	CATDRGGTYEQYF	TGTGCCACTGACAGGGGGGGAACCTACGAGCAGTACTTC
TRBV21-1	NA	NA	TRBJ1-5	CASSKKGDQPQHF	TGTGCCAGCAGCAAGAAAGGGGATCAGCCCCAGCATTTT
TRBV18	NA	TRBD1	TRBJ1-1	CASSAIDRGAEAFF	TGTGCCAGCTCAGCGATCGACAGGGGAGCTGAAGCTTTCTTT
TRBV7-9	many	TRBD2	TRBJ2-1	CASSPLAGNYNEQFF	TGTGCCAGCAGCCCCCTAGCGGGAAACTACAATGAGCAGTTCTTC
TRBV9	few	NA	TRBJ1-3	CASTRTGNTIYF	TGTGCCAGCACCAGGACAGGAAACACCATATATTTT
TRBV12-3/TRBV12-4	few	NA	TRBJ2-5	CASMGRDQETQYF	TGTGCCAGCATGGGTCGCGACCAAGAGACCCAGTACTTC
TRBV29-1	NA	TRBD2	TRBJ2-7	CSVVSPGGEQYF	TGCAGCGTTGTGTCTCCGGGGGGCGAGCAGTACTTC
TRBV7-2	many	TRBD2	TRBJ2-1	CASSFSSGRVSYNEQFF	TGTGCCAGCAGCTTTAGTAGCGGGAGGGTCTCCTACAATGAGCAGTTCTTC
TRBV7-9	NA	TRBD1	TRBJ2-7	CASSLVGPGQGAYEQYF	TGTGCCAGCAGCTTAGTGGGCCCGGGACAGGGTGCCTACGAGCAGTACTTC
TRBV12-3/TRBV12-4	few	TRBD1	TRBJ2-2	CASSYRDRGTGELFF	TGTGCCAGCAGTTACCGGGACAGGGGGACCGGGGAGCTGTTTTTT
TRBV20-1	many	TRBD2	TRBJ2-1	CSARDKSGRGYNEQFF	TGCAGTGCTAGAGATAAGAGCGGGAGGGGGTACAATGAGCAGTTCTTC
TRBV5-1	many	TRBD1	TRBJ1-2	CASGQGLANYGYTF	TGCGCCAGCGGACAGGGGCTGGCTAACTATGGCTACACCTTC
TRBV28	NA	TRBD1	TRBJ1-2	CASSLWDSYGYTF	TGTGCCAGCAGCCTCTGGGACAGCTATGGCTACACCTTC
TRBV12-3/TRBV12-4	NA	TRBD1	TRBJ1-5	CASSLDRGQPQHF	TGTGCCAGCAGTTTAGACAGGGGTCAGCCCCAGCATTTT
TRBV29-1	many	TRBD2	TRBJ2-1	CSVDSGKRNEQFF	TGCAGCGTTGATAGCGGGAAGAGGAATGAGCAGTTCTTC
TRBV7-9	many	TRBD2	TRBJ2-5	CASSFWTREETQYF	TGTGCCAGCAGCTTTTGGACTAGGGAAGAGACCCAGTACTTC
TRBV27	many	NA	TRBJ1-2	CASSTNPPGLPSGYTF	TGTGCCAGCAGCACCAATCCGCCAGGTCTTCCGAGTGGCTACACCTTC
TRBV4-2	few	NA	TRBJ1-3	CASSQDPGGISNSGNTIYF	TGTGCCAGCAGCCAAGATCCGGGAGGAATCTCGAACTCTGGAAACACCATATATTTT
TRBV29-1	NA	TRBD2	TRBJ2-7	CSVVSGPYEQYF	TGCAGCGTTGTTAGCGGGCCCTACGAGCAGTACTTC
TRBV11-2	NA	TRBD2	TRBJ2-1	CASSLLRGAGTSGRKDEQFF	TGTGCCAGCAGCTTATTAAGGGGGGCCGGGACTAGCGGGAGAAAGGATGAGCAGTTCTTC